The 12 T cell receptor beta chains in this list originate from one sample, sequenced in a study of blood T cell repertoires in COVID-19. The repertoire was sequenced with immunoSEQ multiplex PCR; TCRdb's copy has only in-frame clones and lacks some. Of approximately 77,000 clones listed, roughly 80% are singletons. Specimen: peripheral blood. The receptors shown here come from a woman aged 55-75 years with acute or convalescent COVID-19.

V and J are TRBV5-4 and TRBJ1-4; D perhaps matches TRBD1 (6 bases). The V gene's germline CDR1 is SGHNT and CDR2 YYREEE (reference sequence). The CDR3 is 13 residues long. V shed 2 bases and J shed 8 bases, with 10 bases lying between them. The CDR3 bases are TGTGCCAGCAGCTTACAGGGTAGGGAAAAACTGTTTTTT. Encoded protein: CASSLQGREKLFF.

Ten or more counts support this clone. The DNA for the CDR3 is TGCAGCGTTGAAGGTGTCTCACCCGAGTTTGGCTACACCTTC. It codes for CSVEGVSPEFGYTF. The chain uses TRBV29-1 and TRBJ1-2; no firm D call. The CDR3 is 14 amino acids. Trimming removed 1 base from V and 7 bases from J, with 16 bases in between. Germline V gene sequence: CDR1 SQVTM, CDR2 ANQGSEA.

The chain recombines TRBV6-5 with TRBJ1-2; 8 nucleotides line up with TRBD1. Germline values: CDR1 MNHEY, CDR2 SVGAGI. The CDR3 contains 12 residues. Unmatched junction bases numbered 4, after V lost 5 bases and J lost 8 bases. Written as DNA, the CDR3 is TGTGCCAGCAGTCGACAGGGGAAAGGCTACACCTTC. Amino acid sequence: CASSRQGKGYTF.

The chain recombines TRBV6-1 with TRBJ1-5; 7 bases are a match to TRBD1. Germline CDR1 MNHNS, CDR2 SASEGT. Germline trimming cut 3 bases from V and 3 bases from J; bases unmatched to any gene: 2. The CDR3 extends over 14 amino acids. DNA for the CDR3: TGTGCCAGCAGTGAGGGACAGATCAATCAGCCCCAGCATTTT. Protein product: CASSEGQINQPQHF.

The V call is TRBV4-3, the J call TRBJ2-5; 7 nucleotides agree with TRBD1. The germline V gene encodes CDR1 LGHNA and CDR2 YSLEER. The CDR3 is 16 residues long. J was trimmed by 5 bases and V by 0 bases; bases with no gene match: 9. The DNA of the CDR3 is TGCGCCAGCAGCCAAGAGATCCAGGGGGAAAGGGAGACCCAGTACTTC. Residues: CASSQEIQGERETQYF.

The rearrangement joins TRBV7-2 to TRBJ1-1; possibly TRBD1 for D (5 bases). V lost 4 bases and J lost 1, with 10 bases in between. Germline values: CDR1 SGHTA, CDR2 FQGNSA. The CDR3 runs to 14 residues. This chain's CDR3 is CASSSGHSNTEAFF. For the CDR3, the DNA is TGTGCCAGCAGCTCCGGACACTCGAACACTGAAGCTTTCTTT.

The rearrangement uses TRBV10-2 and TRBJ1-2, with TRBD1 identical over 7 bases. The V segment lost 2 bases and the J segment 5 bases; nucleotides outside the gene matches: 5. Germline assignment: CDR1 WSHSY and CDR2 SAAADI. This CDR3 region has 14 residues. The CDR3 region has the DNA TGCGCCAGCAGTGAGCCGGACAGGACTTATGGCTACACCTTC. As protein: CASSEPDRTYGYTF.

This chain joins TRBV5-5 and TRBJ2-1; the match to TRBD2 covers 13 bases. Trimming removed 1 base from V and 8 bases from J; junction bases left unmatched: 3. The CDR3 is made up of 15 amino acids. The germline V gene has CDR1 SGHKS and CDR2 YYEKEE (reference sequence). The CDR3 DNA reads TGTGCCAGCAGCTTGACTAGCGGGGGGGCATATGAGCAGTTCTTC. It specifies CASSLTSGGAYEQFF.

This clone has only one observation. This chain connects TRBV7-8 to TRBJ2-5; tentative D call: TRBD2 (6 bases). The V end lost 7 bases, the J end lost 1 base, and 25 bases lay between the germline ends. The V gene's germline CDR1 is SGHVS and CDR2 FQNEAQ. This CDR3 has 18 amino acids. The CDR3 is CASNFIPPTGRTQETQYF. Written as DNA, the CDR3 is TGTGCCAGCAACTTTATTCCCCCCACGGGGAGGACCCAAGAGACCCAGTACTTC.

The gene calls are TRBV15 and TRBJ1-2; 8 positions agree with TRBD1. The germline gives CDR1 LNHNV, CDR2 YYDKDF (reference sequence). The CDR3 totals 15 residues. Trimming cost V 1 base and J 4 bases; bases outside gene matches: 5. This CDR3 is CATSRGGQGGYGYTF. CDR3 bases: TGTGCCACCAGCAGAGGTGGACAGGGAGGCTATGGCTACACCTTC.

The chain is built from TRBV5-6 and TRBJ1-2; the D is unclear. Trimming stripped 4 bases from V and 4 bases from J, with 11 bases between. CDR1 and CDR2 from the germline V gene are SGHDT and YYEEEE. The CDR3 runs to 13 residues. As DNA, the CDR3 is TGTGCCAGCAGCGTCGGGGTTCCCTATGGCTACACCTTC. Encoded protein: CASSVGVPYGYTF.

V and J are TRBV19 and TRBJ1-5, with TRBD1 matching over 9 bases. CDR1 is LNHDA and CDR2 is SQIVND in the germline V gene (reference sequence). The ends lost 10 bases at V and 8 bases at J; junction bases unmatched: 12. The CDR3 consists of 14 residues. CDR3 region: CATSTGGIKEPQHF. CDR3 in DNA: TGTGCCACCTCGACAGGGGGGATAAAGGAGCCCCAGCATTTT.